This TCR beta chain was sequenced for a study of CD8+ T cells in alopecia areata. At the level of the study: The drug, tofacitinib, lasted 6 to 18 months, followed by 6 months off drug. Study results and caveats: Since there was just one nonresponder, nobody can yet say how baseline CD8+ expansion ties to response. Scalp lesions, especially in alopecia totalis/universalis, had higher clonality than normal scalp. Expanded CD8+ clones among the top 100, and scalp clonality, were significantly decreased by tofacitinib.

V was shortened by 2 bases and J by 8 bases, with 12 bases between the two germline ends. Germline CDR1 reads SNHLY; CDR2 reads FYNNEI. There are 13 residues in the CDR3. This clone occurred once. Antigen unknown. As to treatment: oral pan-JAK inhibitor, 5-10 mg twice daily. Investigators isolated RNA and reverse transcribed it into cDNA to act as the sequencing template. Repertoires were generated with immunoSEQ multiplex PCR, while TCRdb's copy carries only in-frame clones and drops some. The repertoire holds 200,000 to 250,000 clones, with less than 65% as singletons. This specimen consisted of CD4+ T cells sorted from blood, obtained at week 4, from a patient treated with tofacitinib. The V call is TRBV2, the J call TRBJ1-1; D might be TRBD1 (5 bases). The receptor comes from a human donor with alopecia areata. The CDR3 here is CASSERDTGEAFF. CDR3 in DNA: TGTGCCAGCAGTGAAAGGGATACAGGAGAAGCTTTCTTT.